Listed here is a single TCR beta chain. Original handling: Using reference gene primer amplification, nucleated cell counts were estimated. TCRdb's table, derived via immunoSEQ multiplex PCR, lists solely in-frame clones and lacks some. For V, J and clone size, that table is used; D and trimming come from the DNA. This table has 160,000 or so clones, 85% to 90% appearing once. The data derive from a study of blood T cell repertoires in COVID-19. The sample consisted of peripheral blood. This receptor was identified in a woman aged 40 to 49 with acute or convalescent COVID-19.

The CDR3 is CASSLLAGQGTQYF. For the CDR3, the DNA is TGTGCCAGCAGCTTGTTGGCCGGCCAGGGGACCCAGTACTTC. The chain employs TRBV5-4 and TRBJ2-5, with D possibly being TRBD1 (5 bases). Trimming removed 1 base from V and 7 bases from J, with 14 bases in between. Per germline, CDR1 SGHNT and CDR2 YYREEE (reference sequence). This CDR3 has 14 residues.